Shown below are 23 T cell receptor beta chains from a single sample sequenced in a study of beta chain features in type 1 diabetes. The investigators reverse transcribed all of the isolated RNA, so they sequenced expressed TCRB transcripts. Measured with immunoSEQ multiplex PCR; TCRdb has only the in-frame clones, and not every one. The sample shows approximately 250,000 clones, about 10% of them seen only once. The sequencing sample was made of naive CD4+ T cells from blood. Receptors originate from a woman younger than 35 in good health.

J is TRBJ1-2 and V is TRBV27; weak D call: TRBD1 (5 bases). The germline V gene has CDR1 MNHEY and CDR2 SMNVEV (reference sequence). V was shortened by 4 bases and J by 2 bases, with 8 bases between the two germline ends. The CDR3 length is 13 residues. CDR3 sequence: CASSWGVNYGYTF. Written as DNA, the CDR3 is TGTGCCAGCAGTTGGGGCGTGAACTATGGCTACACCTTC.

The V and J genes are TRBV6-1 and TRBJ2-3; 9 positions agree with TRBD2. Per germline, CDR1 MNHNS and CDR2 SASEGT. This CDR3 is 15 amino acids long. Trimming at V came to 3 bases and at J to 4 bases, leaving 5 bases not matched to a gene. The CDR3 loop is CASSDLAGVSDTQYF. As DNA, the CDR3 is TGTGCCAGCAGTGACTTAGCGGGAGTGTCAGATACGCAGTATTTT.

This clone turned up a few times. The rearrangement links TRBV2 to TRBJ1-5, with a tentative D call TRBD1 (5 bases). The CDR3 is 15 amino acids. Germline CDR1 is SNHLY and CDR2 is FYNNEI. V was clipped by 3 bases and J by 0 bases, with 9 bases between them. In DNA form, the CDR3 reads TGTGCCAGCAGTGAGTGGGGGGATAGCAATCAGCCCCAGCATTTT. The encoded protein is CASSEWGDSNQPQHF. The whole variable domain, filled in from reference TRBV2 and TRBJ1-5, reads EPEVTQTPSHQVTQMGQEVILRCVPISNHLYFYWYRQILGQKVEFLVSFYNNEISEKSEIFDDQFSVERPDGSNFTLKIRSTKLEDSAMYFCASSEWGDSNQPQHFGDGTRLSIL.

This clone occurred a few times. This sample includes further DNA sequences coding for the same CDR3. The V call is TRBV27, the J call TRBJ1-5; possibly TRBD1 for D (6 bases). The CDR3 is 13 amino acids. Trimming took off 2 bases at V and 4 bases at J, with 6 bases between the two ends. CDR1 is MNHEY and CDR2 is SMNVEV in the germline V gene (reference sequence). CDR3 amino acids: CASSLDRNQPQHF. CDR3 DNA: TGTGCCAGCAGTTTAGACAGGAATCAGCCCCAGCATTTT.

The V call is TRBV19, the J call TRBJ1-1; TRBD1 is a possible D gene (6 bases). CDR3 length: 14 residues. Germline assignment: CDR1 LNHDA and CDR2 SQIVND (reference sequence). Trimming left V 5 bases short and J 4 bases short, with 14 bases between. The CDR3: CASSLRGGGTEAFF. For the CDR3, the DNA is TGTGCCAGTAGTCTCAGGGGCGGGGGCACTGAAGCTTTCTTT.

In this sample, this clone turned up a few times. The chain carries TRBV27 and TRBJ2-7; perhaps TRBD1 as D (6 bases). Germline V CDR1 and CDR2: MNHEY, SMNVEV (reference sequence). V gave up 8 bases and J gave up 4 bases, with 15 bases separating them. This CDR3 is built from 13 residues. The CDR3 loop is CASGMQQGYEQYF. For the CDR3, the DNA is TGTGCCAGCGGGATGCAACAGGGTTACGAGCAGTACTTC.

This clone was counted a few times. The chain joins TRBV5-6 to TRBJ2-1; TRBD2 might be the D (6 bases). Trimming shortened V by 2 bases and J by 4 bases, and 13 bases separated the two germline ends. There are 15 residues in the CDR3. Germline V gene lookup returns CDR1 SGHDT and CDR2 YYEEEE. DNA of the CDR3: TGTGCCAGCAGCTTCGAGCGGGTACAATACAATGAGCAGTTCTTC. Residues: CASSFERVQYNEQFF.

This sequence joins TRBV7-2 and TRBJ2-7, with 9 bases aligning to TRBD2. Germline V gives CDR1 SGHTA, CDR2 FQGNSA. The ends lost 5 bases at V and 3 bases at J; junction bases unmatched: 11. The CDR3 length is 16 residues. The CDR3 loop is CASSRATSGSFYEQYF. The CDR3 region has the DNA TGTGCCAGCAGCAGGGCGACTAGCGGTTCTTTCTACGAGCAGTACTTC. The variable domain in full, with the rest retrieved from reference TRBV7-2 and TRBJ2-7, is GAGVSQSPSNKVTEKGKDVELRCDPISGHTALYWYRQSLGQGLEFLIYFQGNSAPDKSGLPSDRFSAERTGGSVSTLTIQRTQQEDSAVYLCASSRATSGSFYEQYFGPGTRLTVT.

The chain couples TRBV4-1 to TRBJ2-1, with TRBD2 matching over 10 bases. V lost 0 bases, J lost 0 bases, and 2 bases stayed unmatched. The germline V gene has CDR1 MGHRA and CDR2 YSYEKL. This CDR3 region has 17 residues. The CDR3 DNA follows: TGCGCCAGCAGCCAAGATGGACTAGCGGACTCCTACAATGAGCAGTTCTTC. Its protein product is CASSQDGLADSYNEQFF.

The chain is built from TRBV5-1 and TRBJ2-5; possible D gene TRBD2, 6 bases. The CDR3 has 14 residues. Germline V CDR1 and CDR2: SGHRS, YFSETQ. The germline V and J ends were trimmed by 0 bases and 3 bases, with 9 bases remaining between them. DNA for the CDR3: TGCGCCAGCAGCTTGGAGGGACTCAAAGAGACCCAGTACTTC. This translates into CASSLEGLKETQYF.

This clone has more than one count but fewer than ten. The V and J genes are TRBV4-1 and TRBJ2-5; TRBD2 aligns across 9 bases. The CDR3 has 18 residues. Germline CDR1 MGHRA, CDR2 YSYEKL. V lost 2 bases, J lost 5 bases, and 15 bases stayed unmatched. CDR3 bases: TGCGCCAGCAGCCAAAAAACCGGCGGGGGGGCCCTATGGGAGACCCAGTACTTC. Its protein is CASSQKTGGGALWETQYF.

This clone was picked up a small number of times. V gene TRBV28 combines with J gene TRBJ2-7, with D possibly TRBD1 on 6 matching bases. The ends were cut back, 4 bases at V and 5 bases at J, with 15 bases in the middle. Germline-derived CDR1 and CDR2 are MDHEN and SYDVKM. This CDR3 has 14 amino acids. CDR3 DNA sequence: TGTGCCAGCAGTTACAGGGACCGGCTCCACGAGCAGTACTTC. This encodes CASSYRDRLHEQYF.

This clone turned up a few times. Other nucleotide sequences in the sample specify the same CDR3. CDR3 sequence (DNA): TGTGCCAGCAGTTACTCGACGGGCACTGAAGCTTTCTTT. Encoded protein: CASSYSTGTEAFF. V usage is TRBV6-5 and J usage is TRBJ1-1, with D unclear. The germline gives CDR1 MNHEY, CDR2 SVGAGI. Trimming cost V 0 bases and J 4 bases, with 6 bases left between them. The CDR3 runs to 13 residues.

The rearrangement uses TRBV5-1 and TRBJ1-1, with D maybe TRBD1 (6 bases). V was trimmed by 3 bases and J by 1 base, leaving 13 bases between them. The CDR3 is made up of 15 amino acids. The V gene's germline CDR1 is SGHRS and CDR2 YFSETQ. CDR3 nucleotides: TGCGCCAGCAGCTCGCACGGGACATCGAACACTGAAGCTTTCTTT. This translates into CASSSHGTSNTEAFF.

This clone was recorded a few times. The rearrangement joins TRBV4-1 to TRBJ1-1, with D hard to call. The germline gives CDR1 MGHRA, CDR2 YSYEKL. This CDR3 has 15 amino acids. V was pared by 8 bases and J by 0 bases, with 16 bases between. Here the CDR3 reads CASSNSLFMNTEAFF. CDR3 nucleotide sequence: TGCGCCAGCTCTAACAGCTTATTCATGAACACTGAAGCTTTCTTT.

This clone was found a few times. This rearrangement joins TRBV5-5 to TRBJ1-2; D uncertain. Germline CDR1 is SGHKS and CDR2 is YYEKEE (reference sequence). V dropped 2 bases and J dropped 4 bases, with 15 bases sitting between them. The CDR3 length is 15 residues. CDR3 bases: TGTGCCAGCAGCTTCGGCCTAGACCCCGCCTATGGCTACACCTTC. This gives the protein CASSFGLDPAYGYTF.

The V and J genes are TRBV18 and TRBJ1-5; D might be TRBD1 (6 bases). Trimming took 5 bases from V and 6 from J, leaving 17 bases between them. Germline V lookup: CDR1 KGHSH, CDR2 LQKENI. The CDR3 covers 15 residues. CDR3 amino acids: CASSSLGAEAQPQHF. CDR3 DNA: TGTGCCAGCTCATCCCTGGGGGCTGAGGCTCAGCCCCAGCATTTT.

This clone occurred a few times. V usage is TRBV25-1 and J usage is TRBJ1-3; 7 bases align to TRBD1. This CDR3 has 13 amino acids. The V gene end was trimmed by 8 bases and the J gene end by 3 bases; junction bases not matched to a gene: 4. Germline V gene sequence: CDR1 MGHDK, CDR2 SYGVNS. The CDR3 DNA reads as TGTGCCAGCGCGCAGGGGGGTGGAAACACCATATATTTT. This gives the protein CASAQGGGNTIYF.

The chain joins TRBV7-9 to TRBJ2-7; D possibly corresponds to TRBD1 (7 bases). CDR1 is SEHNR and CDR2 is FQNEAQ in the germline V gene (reference sequence). V lost 5 bases and J 3 bases, leaving 17 bases between the germline ends. CDR3 length: 15 residues. This chain's CDR3 is CASSPAGTELYEQYF. In DNA, the CDR3 is TGTGCCAGCAGCCCCGCGGGGACAGAACTCTACGAGCAGTACTTC.

In this sample, this clone turned up a few times. The rearrangement links TRBV28 to TRBJ2-1, with D possibly matching TRBD2 (7 bases). Germline values: CDR1 MDHEN, CDR2 SYDVKM. Trimming stripped 1 base from V and 7 bases from J, with 11 bases between. The CDR3 totals 14 residues. Here the CDR3 DNA reads TGTGCCAGCAGTTTATTAGGGGGGGCGAATGAGCAGTTCTTC. Translating it yields CASSLLGGANEQFF. The entire variable domain, with the rest obtained from reference TRBV28 and TRBJ2-1, is as follows: DVKVTQSSRYLVKRTGEKVFLECVQDMDHENMFWYRQDPGLGLRLIYFSYDVKMKEKGDIPEGYSVSREKKERFSLILESASTNQTSMYLCASSLLGGANEQFFGPGTRLTVL.

This rearrangement joins TRBV6-6 to TRBJ2-5; TRBD1 agrees at 8 bases. This CDR3 is built from 14 residues. Trimming at V came to 4 bases and at J to 6 bases, leaving 7 bases not matched to a gene. Germline CDR1 is MNHNY and CDR2 is SVGAGI (reference sequence). CDR3 amino acids: CASSSTGDVKTQYF. CDR3 nucleotide sequence: TGTGCCAGCAGTTCGACAGGGGACGTAAAGACCCAGTACTTC.

This clone occurred a few times. This chain connects TRBV7-9 to TRBJ2-5, with D perhaps TRBD2 (6 bases). Germline V CDR1 and CDR2: SEHNR, FQNEAQ (reference sequence). The V end was cut by 1 base, the J end by 4 bases, with 19 bases between. The CDR3 length is 17 residues. CDR3 sequence: CASSLVGRDLRRETQYF. The DNA for the CDR3 is TGTGCCAGCAGCTTAGTAGGGCGGGACCTCAGGCGAGAGACCCAGTACTTC.

This clone was observed at least ten times. The chain joins TRBV5-4 to TRBJ2-5, with a weak D call TRBD1 (5 bases). Per the germline V gene, CDR1 is SGHNT and CDR2 is YYREEE (reference sequence). V gave up 4 bases and J gave up 2 bases, with 9 bases separating them. The CDR3 extends over 13 amino acids. In DNA, the CDR3 is TGTGCCAGCAGCAAAGACAGACAAGAGACCCAGTACTTC. It encodes CASSKDRQETQYF.